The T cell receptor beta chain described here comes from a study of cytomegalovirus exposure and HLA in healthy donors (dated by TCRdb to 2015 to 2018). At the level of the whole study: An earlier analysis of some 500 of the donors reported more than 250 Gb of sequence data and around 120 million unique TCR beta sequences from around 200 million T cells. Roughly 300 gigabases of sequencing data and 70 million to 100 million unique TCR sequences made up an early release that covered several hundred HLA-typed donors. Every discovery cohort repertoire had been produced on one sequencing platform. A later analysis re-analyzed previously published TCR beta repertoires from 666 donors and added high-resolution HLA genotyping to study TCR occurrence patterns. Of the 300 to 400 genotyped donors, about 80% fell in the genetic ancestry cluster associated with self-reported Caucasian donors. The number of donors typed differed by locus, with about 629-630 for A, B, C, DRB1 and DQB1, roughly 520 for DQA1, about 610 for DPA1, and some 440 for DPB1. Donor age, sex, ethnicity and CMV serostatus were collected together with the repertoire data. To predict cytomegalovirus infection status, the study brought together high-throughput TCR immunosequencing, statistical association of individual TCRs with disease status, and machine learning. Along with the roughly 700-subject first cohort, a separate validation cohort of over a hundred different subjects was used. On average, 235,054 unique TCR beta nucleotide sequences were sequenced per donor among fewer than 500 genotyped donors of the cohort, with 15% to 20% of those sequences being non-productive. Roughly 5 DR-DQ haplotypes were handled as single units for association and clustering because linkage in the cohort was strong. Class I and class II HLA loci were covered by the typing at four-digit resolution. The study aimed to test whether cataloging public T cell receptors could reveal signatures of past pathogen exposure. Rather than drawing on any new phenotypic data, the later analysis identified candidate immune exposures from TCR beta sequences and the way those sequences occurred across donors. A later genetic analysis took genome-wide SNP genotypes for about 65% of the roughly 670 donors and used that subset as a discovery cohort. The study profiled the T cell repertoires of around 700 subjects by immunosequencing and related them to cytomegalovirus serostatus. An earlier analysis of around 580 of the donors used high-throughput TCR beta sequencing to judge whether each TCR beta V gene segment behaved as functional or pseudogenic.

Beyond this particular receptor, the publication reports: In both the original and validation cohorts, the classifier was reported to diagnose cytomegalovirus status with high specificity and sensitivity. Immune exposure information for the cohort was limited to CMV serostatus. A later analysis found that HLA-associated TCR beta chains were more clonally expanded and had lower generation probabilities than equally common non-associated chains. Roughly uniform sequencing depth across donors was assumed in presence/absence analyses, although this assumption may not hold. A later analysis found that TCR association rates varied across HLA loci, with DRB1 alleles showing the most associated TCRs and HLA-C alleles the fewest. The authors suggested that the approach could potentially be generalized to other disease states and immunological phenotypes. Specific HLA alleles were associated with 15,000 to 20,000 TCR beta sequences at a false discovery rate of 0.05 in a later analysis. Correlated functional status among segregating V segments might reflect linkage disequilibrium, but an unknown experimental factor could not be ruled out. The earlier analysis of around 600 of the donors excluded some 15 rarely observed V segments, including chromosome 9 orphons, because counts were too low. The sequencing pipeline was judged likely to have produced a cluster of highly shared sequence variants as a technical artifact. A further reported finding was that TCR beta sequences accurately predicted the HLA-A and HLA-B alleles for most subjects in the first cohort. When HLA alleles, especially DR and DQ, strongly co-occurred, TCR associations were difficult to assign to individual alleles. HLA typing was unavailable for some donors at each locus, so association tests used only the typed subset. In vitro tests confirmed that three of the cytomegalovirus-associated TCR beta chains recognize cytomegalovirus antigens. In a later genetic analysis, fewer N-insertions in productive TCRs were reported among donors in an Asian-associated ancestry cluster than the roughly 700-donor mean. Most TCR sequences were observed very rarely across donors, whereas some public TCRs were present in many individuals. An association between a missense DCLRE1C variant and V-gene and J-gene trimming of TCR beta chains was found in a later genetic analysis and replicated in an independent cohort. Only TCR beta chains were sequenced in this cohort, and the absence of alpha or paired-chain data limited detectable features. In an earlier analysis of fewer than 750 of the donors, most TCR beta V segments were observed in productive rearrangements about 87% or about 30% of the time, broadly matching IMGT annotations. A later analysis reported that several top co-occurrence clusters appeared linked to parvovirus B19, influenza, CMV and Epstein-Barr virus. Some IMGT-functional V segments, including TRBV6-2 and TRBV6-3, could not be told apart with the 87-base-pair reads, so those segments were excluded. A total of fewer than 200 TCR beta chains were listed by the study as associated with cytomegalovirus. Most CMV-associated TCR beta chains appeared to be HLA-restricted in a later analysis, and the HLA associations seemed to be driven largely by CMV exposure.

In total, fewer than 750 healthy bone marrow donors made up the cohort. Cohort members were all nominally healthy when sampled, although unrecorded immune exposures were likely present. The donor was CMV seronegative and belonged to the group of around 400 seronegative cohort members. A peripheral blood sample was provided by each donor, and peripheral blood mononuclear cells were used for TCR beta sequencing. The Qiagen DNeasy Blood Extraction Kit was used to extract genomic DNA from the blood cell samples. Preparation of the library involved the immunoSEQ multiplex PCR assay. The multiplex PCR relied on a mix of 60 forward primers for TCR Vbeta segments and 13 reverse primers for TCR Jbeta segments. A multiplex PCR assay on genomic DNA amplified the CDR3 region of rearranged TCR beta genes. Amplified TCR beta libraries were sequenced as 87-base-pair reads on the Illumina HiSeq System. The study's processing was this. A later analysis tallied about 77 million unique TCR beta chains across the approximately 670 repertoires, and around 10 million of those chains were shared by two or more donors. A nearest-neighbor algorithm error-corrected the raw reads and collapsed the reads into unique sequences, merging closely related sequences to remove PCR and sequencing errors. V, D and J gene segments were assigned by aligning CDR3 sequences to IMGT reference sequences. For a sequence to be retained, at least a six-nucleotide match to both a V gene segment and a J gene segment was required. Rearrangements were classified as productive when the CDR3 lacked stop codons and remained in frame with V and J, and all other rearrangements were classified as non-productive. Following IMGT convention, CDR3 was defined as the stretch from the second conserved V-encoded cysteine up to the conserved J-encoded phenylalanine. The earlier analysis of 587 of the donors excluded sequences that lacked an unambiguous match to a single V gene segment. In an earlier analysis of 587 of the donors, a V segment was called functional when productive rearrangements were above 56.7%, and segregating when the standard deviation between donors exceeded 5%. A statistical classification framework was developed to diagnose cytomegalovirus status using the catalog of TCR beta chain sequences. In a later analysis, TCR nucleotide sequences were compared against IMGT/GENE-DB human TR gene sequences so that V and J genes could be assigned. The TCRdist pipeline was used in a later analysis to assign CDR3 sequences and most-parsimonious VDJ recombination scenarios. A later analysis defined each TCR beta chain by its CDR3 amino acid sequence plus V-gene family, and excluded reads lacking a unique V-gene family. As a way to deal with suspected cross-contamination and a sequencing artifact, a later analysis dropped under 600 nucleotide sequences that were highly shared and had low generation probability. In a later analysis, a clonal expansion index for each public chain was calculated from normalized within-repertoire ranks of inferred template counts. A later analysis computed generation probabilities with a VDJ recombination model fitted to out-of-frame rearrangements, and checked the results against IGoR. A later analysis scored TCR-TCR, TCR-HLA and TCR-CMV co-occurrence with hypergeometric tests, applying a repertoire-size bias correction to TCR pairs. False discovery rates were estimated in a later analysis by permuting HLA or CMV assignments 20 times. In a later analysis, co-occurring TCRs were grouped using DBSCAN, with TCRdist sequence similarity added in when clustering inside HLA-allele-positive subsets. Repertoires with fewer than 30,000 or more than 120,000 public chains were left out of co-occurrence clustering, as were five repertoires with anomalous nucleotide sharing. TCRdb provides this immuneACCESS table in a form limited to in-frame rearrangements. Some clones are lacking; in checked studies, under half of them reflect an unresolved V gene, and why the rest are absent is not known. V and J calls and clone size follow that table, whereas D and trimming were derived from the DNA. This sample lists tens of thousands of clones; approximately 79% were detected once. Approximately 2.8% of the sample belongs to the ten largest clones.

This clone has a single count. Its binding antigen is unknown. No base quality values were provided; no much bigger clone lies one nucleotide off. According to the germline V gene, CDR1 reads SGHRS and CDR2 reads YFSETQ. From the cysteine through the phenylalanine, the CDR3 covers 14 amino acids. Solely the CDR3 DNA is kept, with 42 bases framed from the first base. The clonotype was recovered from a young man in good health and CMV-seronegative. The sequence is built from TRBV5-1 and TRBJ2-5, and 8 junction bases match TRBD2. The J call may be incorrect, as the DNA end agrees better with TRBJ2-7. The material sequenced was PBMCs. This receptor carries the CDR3 CASMPGGTPYEQYF. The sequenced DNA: TGCGCCAGCATGCCGGGGGGGACCCCCTACGAGCAGTACTTC.